The source of this T cell receptor (beta chain) is a study of cytomegalovirus exposure and HLA in healthy donors. Overall study results and limits: Most subjects had HLA-A and HLA-B alleles reportedly predicted accurately by TCR beta sequences. A later analysis showed HLA-associated TCR beta chains outstripping equally common others in clonal expansion. There were 150 to 200 TCR beta chains listed as cytomegalovirus-associated.

The PCR employed 60 Vbeta primers together with 13 Jbeta primers. Some clones are missing from TCRdb's copy, which holds only in-frame ones; the method was immunoSEQ multiplex PCR. The sample carries roughly 130,000 clones, 80% recorded once. For this clone: Its antigen is still unknown.

CDR1 is SEHNR and CDR2 is FQNEAQ in the germline V gene (reference sequence). This CDR3 region has 12 residues. V was trimmed by 8 bases and J by 2 bases, leaving 6 bases between them. Donors in the study were healthy people who gave bone marrow. The chain combines TRBV7-9 with TRBJ2-2; D unresolved. The sequence derives from a male donor in good health and CMV-seronegative. The sequencing sample was made of PBMCs. In nucleotides, the CDR3 is TGTGCCAGCGACACAAACACCGGGGAGCTGTTTTTT. Translation: CASDTNTGELFF. The full variable domain, completed using reference TRBV7-9 and TRBJ2-2, is DTGVSQNPRHKITKRGQNVTFRCDPISEHNRLYWYRQTLGQGPEFLTYFQNEAQLEKSRLLSDRFSAERPKGSFSTLEIQRTEQGDSAMYLCASDTNTGELFFGEGSRLTVL.